This TCR beta chain was documented in a study of OX40 agonist ivuxolimab in advanced cancers. To note about this clone: Its antigen is as yet unknown.

Germline V lookup: CDR1 SGHRS, CDR2 YFSETQ. Trimming cost V 4 bases and J 7 bases, with 12 bases left between them. This CDR3 has 13 amino acids. Study-level results: Both blood CD4+ and CD8+ T cells showed clonal growth by week 6 at 0.1 to 3.0 mg/kg. More expanded clones were seen, on average, in CD8+ T cells than in CD4+.

TCRdb's table, derived via immunoSEQ multiplex PCR, lists solely in-frame clones and lacks some. This sample has 50,000 or so clones, with 80% to 95% found just once. The sequenced sample was CD4+ or CD8+ T cells sorted from blood, obtained in a trial of the OX40 agonist ivuxolimab. The sequence was collected from an adult with an advanced solid tumor such as melanoma, head and neck, liver or kidney cancer. The V and J genes are TRBV5-1 and TRBJ2-1; D gene uncertain. The CDR3 sequence is CASSLRWPNEQFF. As DNA, the CDR3 is TGCGCCAGCAGCCTTCGTTGGCCAAATGAGCAGTTCTTC.